What follows describes a single T cell receptor (beta chain). Its antigen is not identified. CDR1 SGHDN and CDR2 FVKESK come from the germline V gene. Losses at the gene ends were 3 bases for V and 9 bases for J; bases not matched to a gene: 9. The CDR3 extends over 17 amino acids. The sample originates from a study of CD8 T cells in ankylosing spondylitis. Overall study findings and caveats: Matched synovial fluid from ankylosing spondylitis patients was reported to be enriched for disease-linked clones. Clones linked to the disease showed a CD8+ phenotype. They occurred at relatively low frequencies in peripheral blood. A motif in TCR beta, a set of eight highly homologous variants, appeared characteristic of ankylosing spondylitis blood.

Libraries for TCR beta were made by quantitative 5'-RACE with molecular barcodes. MiXCR, applied by TCRdb to the 5' RACE reads, yields one record per CDR3 protein. The data contain roughly 700,000 distinct CDR3 sequences, around 17% of them singletons. Source material: blood, either unsorted or a sorted T cell fraction (not recorded which). The rearrangement links TRBV14 to TRBJ2-1, with 15 positions matching TRBD2. This receptor was identified in a male donor with ankylosing spondylitis. For the CDR3, the DNA is TGTGCCAGCAGCCATGGAGGACTAGCGGGGGGGCGGGGTGAGCAGTTCTTC. Protein sequence: CASSHGGLAGGRGEQFF.